Described below is a single TCR beta chain sequence and its context. Its antigen is still unknown. The input lacks base qualities; no much larger clone sits a single base away. This record belongs to a study of T cell changes during pregnancy in multiple sclerosis (dated by TCRdb to the late 2010s). Context from the whole study: The study examined how the T cell repertoire changed over the course of pregnancy in women with multiple sclerosis.

Preparation of the library involved the immunoSEQ multiplex PCR assay. TCRdb holds this immuneACCESS table with in-frame rearrangements only. Some clones are missing; in checked studies, unresolved V genes explain under half, and the rest has no known cause. The sample includes around 59,000 clones, with about 91% observed a single time. The biggest ten clones account for 0.7% to 0.8% of the sample. CDR1 and CDR2, per the germline V gene (reference sequence), are MNHNY and SVGAGI. The CDR3 runs 13 amino acids, cysteine and phenylalanine included. Of the read, only the CDR3 DNA is kept; its 39 bases are in frame from base 1. Trimming leaves V shorter by 5 bases and J shorter by 3 bases, with the junction holding 2 bases beyond the gene matches.

The rearranged segments are TRBV6-6 and TRBJ1-1; 8 central nucleotides agree with TRBD1. This clonotype was sampled from a female donor with multiple sclerosis, enrolled in a pregnancy study. The starting material was CD4+ T cells from peripheral blood mononuclear cells, obtained in the first trimester of pregnancy. The CDR3 protein sequence reads: CASSRQGYTEAFF. Here is the DNA: TGTGCCAGCAGTCGACAGGGGTACACTGAAGCTTTCTTT.